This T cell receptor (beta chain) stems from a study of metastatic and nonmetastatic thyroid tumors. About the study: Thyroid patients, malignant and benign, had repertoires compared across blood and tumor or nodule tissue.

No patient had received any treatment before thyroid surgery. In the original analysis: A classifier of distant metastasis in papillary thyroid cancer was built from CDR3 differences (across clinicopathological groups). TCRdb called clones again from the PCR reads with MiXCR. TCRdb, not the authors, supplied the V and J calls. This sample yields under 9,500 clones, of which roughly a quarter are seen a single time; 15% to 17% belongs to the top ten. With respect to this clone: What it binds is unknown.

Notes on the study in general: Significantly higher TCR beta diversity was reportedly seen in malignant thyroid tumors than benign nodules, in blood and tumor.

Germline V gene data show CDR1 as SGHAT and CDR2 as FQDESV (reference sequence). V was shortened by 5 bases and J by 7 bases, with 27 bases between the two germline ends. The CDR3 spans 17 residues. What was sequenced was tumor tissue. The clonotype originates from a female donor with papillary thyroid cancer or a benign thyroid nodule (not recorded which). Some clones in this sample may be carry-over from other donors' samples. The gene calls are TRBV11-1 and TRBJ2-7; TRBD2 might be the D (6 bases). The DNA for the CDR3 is TGTGCCAGCAGCCCTAGACCTCCGGGACTCCCCCTAGATGAGCAGTACTTC. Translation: CASSPRPPGLPLDEQYF.